Described below is a single T cell receptor beta chain sequence and its context. Its antigen remains unidentified. No base qualities exist here, and no much larger clone lies one base off it. Looking up the germline V gene yields CDR1 SGHTA and CDR2 FQGTGA. V trim: 2 bases; J trim: 5 bases; unmatched bases: 10. The CDR3 covers 17 residues, taking in both the cysteine and the phenylalanine. Only the CDR3 DNA stays, 51 bases, in frame from base 1. Patients with a history of autoimmune disease or receiving systemic immunosuppression were excluded from the trial. Peripheral blood for TCR sequencing was collected from all dose cohorts at baseline, on cycle 4 day 1, and on cycle 7 day 1. The samples were taken from a phase I, first-in-human, multicenter, open-label dose-escalation trial of ivuxolimab. The trial enrolled adults with locally advanced or metastatic head and neck squamous cell, hepatocellular, melanoma or renal cell carcinoma. CD4+ and CD8+ T cells were sorted separately from peripheral blood before TCR sequencing.

To sequence the TCRbeta CDR3 region, genomic DNA was isolated from the sorted cells. The immunoSEQ Assay was used for sequencing of TCRbeta CDR3 regions. What TCRdb holds here is the immuneACCESS table cut down to in-frame rearrangements. Part of the clones is not present; checked against another copy, under half of the missing clones reflect an unresolved V gene, and the others are unexplained. The sample yields some 77,000 clones; around 85% were counted once. The ten biggest clones cover approximately 2% of the sample. This record comes from a study of OX40 agonist ivuxolimab in advanced cancers. Broadly, across the study: Ivuxolimab, which targeted the costimulatory receptor OX40 (CD134), was an agonistic, fully human IgG2 monoclonal antibody. Prior anti-PD-1, anti-PD-L1 or anti-CTLA-4 therapy was permitted, and approximately 40% of dose-escalation patients had received checkpoint inhibitors. The dose-escalation cohort was roughly 87% male with a mean age of roughly 60 years, ranging from about 20 to 85. Peripheral TCRbeta sequencing was intended to test whether TCR sequence diversity was altered and clonal T-cell expansion was caused by ivuxolimab. The paper covers the monotherapy dose-escalation part of the phase I ivuxolimab trial, which included N ≈ 57 patients. Of the 50 to 55 patients in dose escalation, some 19 had hepatocellular carcinoma, roughly 15 had melanoma, 9 had renal cell carcinoma and 9 had head and neck cancer. Intravenous ivuxolimab was administered to patients every 2 weeks at six dose levels: 0.01, 0.1, 0.3, 1.5, 3 and 10 mg/kg. Partial responses were achieved by three dose-escalation patients, of whom one had hepatocellular carcinoma and two had cutaneous melanoma.

Overall study results and their limits: Which antigens the clonally expanded peripheral T cells were specific for was not determined. At doses from 0.1 to 3.0 mg/kg, clonal expansion was seen in both CD4+ and CD8+ blood T cells between baseline and week 6. Low levels of normalized T-cell clonal expansion were also shown by some nonresponding patients. In partial responders in the 0.1-3.0 mg/kg groups, normalized peripheral clonal expansion was found to be among the lowest, especially among CD8+ T cells. On average, CD8+ T cells showed more expanded clones than CD4+ T cells after ivuxolimab.

This chain is built from TRBV7-3 and TRBJ2-3; 10 bases in the middle match TRBD2. The material sequenced was CD4+ or CD8+ T cells sorted from blood, taken in a trial of the OX40 agonist ivuxolimab. The TCR sequence derives from an adult with an advanced solid tumor such as melanoma, head and neck, liver or kidney cancer. The nucleotide sequence is given as TGTGCCAGCAGCTTAGGATCTAGCGGGAGATATGTAGATACGCAGTATTTT. Its translation is CASSLGSSGRYVDTQYF.